This TCR beta chain was profiled in a study of blood T cell repertoires in COVID-19. Study summary: Samples came from the United States, Italy and Spain, spanning acute and convalescent COVID-19.

Clones were read by immunoSEQ multiplex PCR, and TCRdb kept only the in-frame ones, dropping some. Of tens of thousands of clones listed, 90% were seen once; the top ten hold approximately 19%. The CDR3 loop spans 16 amino acids. The germline V gene encodes CDR1 MNHEY and CDR2 SVGAGI. With 1 base removed from V and 1 base from J, the gap between germline ends came to 8 bases. Sequencing used peripheral blood. This receptor was obtained from a man older than 75 with acute or convalescent COVID-19. This chain uses TRBV6-5 with TRBJ2-6, with D possibly being TRBD2 (5 bases). The CDR3 sequence is CASSYYRGSGANVLTF. Here the CDR3 DNA reads TGTGCCAGCAGTTACTACAGAGGGTCTGGGGCCAACGTCCTGACTTTC.